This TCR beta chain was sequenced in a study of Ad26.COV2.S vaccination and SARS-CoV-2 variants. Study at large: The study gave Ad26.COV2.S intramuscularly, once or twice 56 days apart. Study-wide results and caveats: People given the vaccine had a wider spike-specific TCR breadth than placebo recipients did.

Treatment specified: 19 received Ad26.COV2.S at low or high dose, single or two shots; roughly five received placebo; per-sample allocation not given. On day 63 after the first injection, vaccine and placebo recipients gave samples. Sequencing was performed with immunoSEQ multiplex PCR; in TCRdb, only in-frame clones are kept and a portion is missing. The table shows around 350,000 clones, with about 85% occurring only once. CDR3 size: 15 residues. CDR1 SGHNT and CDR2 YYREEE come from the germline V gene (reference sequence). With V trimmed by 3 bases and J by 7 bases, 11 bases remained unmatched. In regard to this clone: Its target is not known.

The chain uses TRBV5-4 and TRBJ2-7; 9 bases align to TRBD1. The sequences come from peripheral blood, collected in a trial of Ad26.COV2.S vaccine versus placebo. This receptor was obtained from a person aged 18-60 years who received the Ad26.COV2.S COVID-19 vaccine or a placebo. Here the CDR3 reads CASSWGGTGFGEQYF. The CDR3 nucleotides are TGTGCCAGCAGCTGGGGGGGGACAGGGTTTGGTGAGCAGTACTTC.